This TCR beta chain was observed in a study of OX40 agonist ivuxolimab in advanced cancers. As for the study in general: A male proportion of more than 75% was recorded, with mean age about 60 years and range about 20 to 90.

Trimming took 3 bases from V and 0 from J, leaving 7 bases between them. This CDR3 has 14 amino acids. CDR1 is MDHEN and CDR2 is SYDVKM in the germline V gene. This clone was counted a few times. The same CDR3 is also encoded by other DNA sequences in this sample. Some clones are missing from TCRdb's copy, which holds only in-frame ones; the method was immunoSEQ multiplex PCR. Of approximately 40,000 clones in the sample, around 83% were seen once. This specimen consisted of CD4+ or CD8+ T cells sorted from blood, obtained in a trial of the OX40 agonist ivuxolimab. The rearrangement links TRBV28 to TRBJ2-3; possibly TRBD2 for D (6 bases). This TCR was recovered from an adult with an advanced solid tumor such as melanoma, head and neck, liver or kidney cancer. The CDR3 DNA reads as TGTGCCAGCAGTTTTGGGGGGAGCACAGATACGCAGTATTTT. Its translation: CASSFGGSTDTQYF.